This TCR beta chain was identified during a study of metastatic and nonmetastatic thyroid tumors. Thyroid surgery was performed in patients who had received no treatment beforehand. Trimming removed 5 bases from V and 3 bases from J, with 7 bases in between. Germline CDR1 is MNHNS and CDR2 is SASEGT. This CDR3 is built from 12 residues. This clone is labeled medium-sized (0.01 to 0.1%). TCRdb reassembled clones from the PCR reads with MiXCR. The sample records 25,000 to 30,000 clones, about 16% being singletons. The V gene is TRBV6-1, the J gene TRBJ1-2; the D gene is possibly TRBD1 (5 bases). The sequenced material came from blood. This receptor was taken from a female donor with papillary thyroid cancer or a benign thyroid nodule (not recorded which). Some clones in this sample may be carry-over from other donors' samples. DNA for the CDR3: TGTGCCAGCAGTCCAGGGTACTATGGCTACACCTTC. Translated: CASSPGYYGYTF.